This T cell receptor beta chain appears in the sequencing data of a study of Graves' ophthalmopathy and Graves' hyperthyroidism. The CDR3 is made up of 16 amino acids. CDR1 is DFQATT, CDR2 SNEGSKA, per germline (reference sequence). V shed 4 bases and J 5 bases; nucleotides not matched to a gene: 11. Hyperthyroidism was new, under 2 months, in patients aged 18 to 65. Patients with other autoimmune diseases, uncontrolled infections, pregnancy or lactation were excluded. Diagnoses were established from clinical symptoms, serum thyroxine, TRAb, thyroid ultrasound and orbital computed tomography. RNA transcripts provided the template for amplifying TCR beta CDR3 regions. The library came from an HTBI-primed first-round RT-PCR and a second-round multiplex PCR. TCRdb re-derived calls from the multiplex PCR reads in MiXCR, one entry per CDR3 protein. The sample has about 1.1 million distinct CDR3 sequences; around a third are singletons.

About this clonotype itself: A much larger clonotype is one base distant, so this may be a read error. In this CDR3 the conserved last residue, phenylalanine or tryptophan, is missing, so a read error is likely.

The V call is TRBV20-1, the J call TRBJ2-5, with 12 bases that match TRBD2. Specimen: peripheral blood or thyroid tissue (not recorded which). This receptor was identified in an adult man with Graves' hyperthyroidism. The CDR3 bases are TGCAGTGCTAACGGACGACTAGCGGGGGATTGGGAGACCCAGTACTCC. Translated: CSANGRLAGDWETQYS.